These 22 T cell receptor beta chains were all obtained from the same sample, sequenced in a study of regulatory T cells in long-lasting Graves disease. CDR3 regions were amplified by Arm-PCR using iRepertoire HTBI primers to build TCR beta libraries. TCRdb fed the multiplex PCR reads into MiXCR, producing one record per CDR3 protein. Here the sample spans around 500,000 distinct CDR3 sequences, around 12% being singletons. Time point of the sample: newly diagnosed GD, antithyroid drugs for less than 3 months. PBMC-extracted RNA yielded the TCR library. These data were likewise used in another study, on T cells in Graves' hyperthyroidism and ophthalmopathy.

Specimen: peripheral blood mononuclear cells (PBMCs), collected at new diagnosis, from a patient treated with antithyroid drugs. The receptor set was obtained from a woman in her thirties with Graves disease.

The chain joins TRBV24-1 to TRBJ2-1, with D unclear. The CDR3 loop spans 16 amino acids. Germline V gene data show CDR1 as KGHDR and CDR2 as SFDVKD. With 0 bases removed from V and 7 bases from J, the gap between germline ends came to 15 bases. CDR3 in amino acids: CATSDLPVVGRNEQFF. Written as DNA, the CDR3 is TGTGCCACCAGTGATTTGCCCGTAGTTGGACGTAATGAGCAGTTCTTC.

This clonotype was recorded many times. This chain connects TRBV7-2 to TRBJ2-7; 8 positions agree with TRBD2. The CDR3 length is 15 residues. Losses at the gene ends were 1 base for V and 6 bases for J; bases not matched to a gene: 8. The germline gives CDR1 SGHTA, CDR2 FQGNSA. The CDR3 loop is CASSLVVREGREQYF. CDR3 coding DNA: TGTGCCAGCAGCTTAGTAGTACGGGAGGGTCGCGAGCAGTACTTC.

The gene calls are TRBV18 and TRBJ2-1; 12 bases agree with TRBD2. The CDR3 sequence is 17 residues long. The J segment lost 6 bases and the V segment lost 2 bases, leaving 8 bases of the junction unmatched. The germline V gene has CDR1 KGHSH and CDR2 LQKENI. As DNA, the CDR3 is TGTGCCAGCTCACCAATTCGACTAGCGGGAGCACTCAATGAGCAGTTCTTC. This translates into CASSPIRLAGALNEQFF.

Ten or more counts support this clonotype. The chain joins TRBV24-1 to TRBJ2-1; 14 bases are a match to TRBD2. The junction had 16 bases not matched to a gene; V was cut back by 3 bases and J by 10 bases. CDR1 KGHDR and CDR2 SFDVKD come from the germline V gene. The CDR3 runs to 19 residues. CDR3 sequence: CATSDRNPPGLAGVGEQFF. Here the CDR3 DNA reads TGTGCCACCAGTGATCGCAACCCACCGGGACTAGCGGGAGTTGGCGAGCAGTTCTTC.

This clonotype was seen at least ten times. The CDR3 here is CASSYFYRSYEQYF. CDR3 nucleotides: TGTGCCAGCAGTTACTTCTACCGTTCCTACGAGCAGTACTTC. J is TRBJ2-7 and V is TRBV6-2 or TRBV6-3; D unclear. Germline V lookup: CDR1 MNHEY, CDR2 SVGEGT. This CDR3 region has 14 residues. Trimming removed 1 base from V and 1 base from J, with 8 bases in between.

This clonotype was counted ten times or more. The gene calls are TRBV7-6 and TRBJ2-5; D gene unclear. The CDR3 runs to 15 residues. Germline CDR1 and CDR2: SGHVS and FNYEAQ. Trimming cost V 4 bases and J 5 bases, with 17 bases left between them. The CDR3 nucleotides read TGTGCCAGCAGCTCCACTCCATGGCTAGATGAGACCCAGTACTTC. As protein: CASSSTPWLDETQYF.

With respect to this clonotype: This likely comes from a read error, as the CDR3 has no conserved phenylalanine or tryptophan at its end. The limits of the CDR3 on the DNA are not certain, so only TCRdb's listed CDR3 is given. V usage is TRBV11-2 and J usage is TRBJ1-3; no DNA check was done on the table's D call, TRBD1. Ends included, the CDR3 has 15 residues. CDR1 is SGHAT and CDR2 is FQNNGV in the germline V gene. CDR3 loop: CASSLGQASGNTRYI.

The rearrangement joins TRBV12-3 or TRBV12-4 to TRBJ2-7, with D perhaps matching TRBD2 (7 bases). The CDR3 length is 15 residues. Trimming took 3 bases from V and 2 from J, leaving 14 bases between them. The CDR3 reads CASSFGGLRTYEQYF. In DNA, the CDR3 is TGTGCCAGCAGTTTCGGGGGGCTAAGGACCTACGAGCAGTACTTC.

This clonotype was counted many times. This rearrangement joins TRBV20-1 to TRBJ1-2, with 9 nucleotides matching TRBD1. The J segment lost 0 bases and the V segment lost 6 bases, leaving 2 bases of the junction unmatched. This CDR3 spans 13 amino acids. Germline CDR1 and CDR2: DFQATT and SNEGSKA (reference sequence). The CDR3 protein is CSANRGPNYGYTF. The CDR3 DNA is TGCAGTGCAAACAGGGGGCCTAACTATGGCTACACCTTC.

This clonotype was seen many times. V is TRBV6-5 and J is TRBJ2-1; 7 bases align to TRBD2. V lost 4 bases, J lost 0 bases, and 3 bases stayed unmatched. The CDR3 loop spans 15 amino acids. Germline CDR1 reads MNHEY; CDR2 reads SVGAGI. The CDR3 here is CASSLAGLSYNEQFF. The CDR3 DNA reads as TGTGCCAGCAGTTTAGCGGGCCTCTCCTACAATGAGCAGTTCTTC.

Many counts were recorded for this clonotype. The gene calls are TRBV20-1 and TRBJ2-7, with 8 bases that match TRBD1. Looked up from germline, CDR1 is DFQATT and CDR2 is SNEGSKA (reference sequence). After removal of 6 bases from V and 4 bases from J, the junction contained 8 bases not matched to a gene. This CDR3 is 13 amino acids long. DNA for the CDR3: TGCAGTGCAGAGGACAGGGTACGTTACGAGCAGTACTTC. Its protein product is CSAEDRVRYEQYF.

This clonotype was seen repeatedly, ten times or more. The CDR3 coding sequence is TGTGCCAGCAATCAACTTTGGCCTAATGAAAAACTGTTTTTT. As protein: CASNQLWPNEKLFF. The chain recombines TRBV28 with TRBJ1-4; D remains ambiguous. Per germline, CDR1 MDHEN and CDR2 SYDVKM. The CDR3 length is 14 residues. V was trimmed by 7 bases and J by 3 bases, leaving 12 bases between them.

In its sample, this clonotype was seen many times. This sequence joins TRBV20-1 and TRBJ2-3, with a weak D call TRBD2 (6 bases). CDR3 size: 12 residues. Trimming stripped 4 bases from V and 6 bases from J, with 11 bases between. Germline values: CDR1 DFQATT, CDR2 SNEGSKA (reference sequence). Here the CDR3 reads CSATPGADTQYF. Here the CDR3 DNA reads TGCAGTGCTACTCCGGGAGCGGATACGCAGTATTTT.

About this clonotype: This may come from a read error, since a much larger clone is one base off. The chain links TRBV20-1 to TRBJ2-1; the match to TRBD2 covers 11 bases. CDR3 length equals 15 residues. Trimming at V came to 6 bases and at J to 2 bases, leaving 6 bases not matched to a gene. Germline V lookup: CDR1 DFQATT, CDR2 SNEGSKA (reference sequence). This chain's CDR3 is CSATSGRVPYNEQFF. The CDR3 bases are TGCAGTGCCACTAGCGGGAGAGTCCCCTACAATGAGCAGTTCTTC.

In its sample, this clonotype was seen many times. The chain combines TRBV7-2 with TRBJ2-5; TRBD1 matches 8 bases. This CDR3 is 14 amino acids long. Germline lookup yields CDR1 SGHTA and CDR2 FQGNSA. V shed 5 bases, J shed 3 bases, and the junction held 5 bases outside the gene matches. This chain's CDR3 is CASSLAGGKETQYF. The DNA of the CDR3 is TGTGCCAGCAGCCTCGCAGGGGGCAAAGAGACCCAGTACTTC.

This clonotype has just a few counts. The chain combines TRBV19 with TRBJ1-5, with 8 bases lining up with TRBD1. Germline trimming cut 7 bases from V and 4 bases from J; bases unmatched to any gene: 12. This CDR3 has 16 residues. Germline V gene lookup returns CDR1 LNHDA and CDR2 SQIVND (reference sequence). This CDR3 is CASKPGGRTPNQPQHF. The CDR3 DNA sequence: TGTGCCAGTAAGCCAGGGGGCCGTACCCCTAATCAGCCCCAGCATTTT. Complete variable domain (other parts from reference TRBV19 and TRBJ1-5): DGGITQSPKYLFRKEGQNVTLSCEQNLNHDAMYWYRQDPGQGLRLIYYSQIVNDFQKGDIAEGYSVSREKKESFPLTVTSAQKNPTAFYLCASKPGGRTPNQPQHFGDGTRLSIL.

In this sample, this clonotype turned up many times. This chain joins TRBV7-8 and TRBJ1-1; D unclear. The CDR3 is 14 amino acids. From germline, CDR1 is SGHVS and CDR2 FQNEAQ. V lost 5 bases, J lost 3 bases, and 13 bases lay in between. CDR3 sequence reads: CASSLTVKHTEAFF. In DNA form, the CDR3 reads TGTGCCAGCAGCCTTACAGTTAAGCACACTGAAGCTTTCTTT.

The sample holds many counts of this clonotype. This chain uses TRBV10-3 with TRBJ2-1; a possible D gene is TRBD2 (5 bases). The CDR3 spans 14 residues. The V end lost 7 bases, the J end lost 7 bases, and 17 bases lay between the germline ends. Germline V gene sequence: CDR1 ENHRY, CDR2 SYGVKD. CDR3 amino acids: CAIKKDPPGNEQFF. The CDR3 coding sequence is TGTGCCATCAAAAAGGACCCCCCGGGGAATGAGCAGTTCTTC.

This clonotype was seen many times. The chain employs TRBV2 and TRBJ1-5; D uncertain. V dropped 8 bases and J dropped 4 bases, with 9 bases sitting between them. In germline, CDR1 is SNHLY, CDR2 FYNNEI. The CDR3 is 12 residues long. In DNA form, the CDR3 reads TGTGCCAGCGCGCCTTGGAATCAGCCCCAGCATTTT. This translates into CASAPWNQPQHF. The whole variable domain, remainder taken from reference TRBV2 and TRBJ1-5, is EPEVTQTPSHQVTQMGQEVILRCVPISNHLYFYWYRQILGQKVEFLVSFYNNEISEKSEIFDDQFSVERPDGSNFTLKIRSTKLEDSAMYFCASAPWNQPQHFGDGTRLSIL.

Regarding this clonotype: Relative to the germline gene, one junction end is altered; a read error may explain this. V gene TRBV11-3 combines with J gene TRBJ2-5, with 10 bases aligning to TRBD2. This CDR3 contains 16 residues. The germline CDR1 and CDR2 sequences are SGHNT and YENEEA. This CDR3 reads CASSRRTSGKRGTQYF. CDR3 nucleotide sequence: TGCGCCAGCAGCCGCAGGACTAGCGGCAAGAGAGGGACCCAGTACTTC.

This clonotype came up many times. The V gene is TRBV3-1, the J gene TRBJ1-1, with D unresolved. The CDR3 runs 14 residues. Trimming took off 0 bases at V and 1 base at J, with 6 bases between the two ends. Germline-derived CDR1 and CDR2 are LGHDT and YNNKEL (reference sequence). The CDR3 reads CASSQDARNTEAFF. For the CDR3, the DNA is TGTGCCAGCAGCCAAGACGCGCGGAACACTGAAGCTTTCTTT.

This clonotype was recorded a few times. This rearrangement joins TRBV7-9 to TRBJ1-2; 7 bases align to TRBD1. Per germline, CDR1 SEHNR and CDR2 FQNEAQ (reference sequence). Trimming took 4 bases from V and 5 from J; bases not matched to a gene: 10. CDR3 size: 15 residues. The CDR3 region is CASSSAGTDNYGYTF. The DNA of the CDR3 is TGTGCCAGCAGCTCAGCCGGGACAGACAATTATGGCTACACCTTC.